This T cell receptor (beta chain) derives from a study of T cell responses to AZD1222 COVID-19 vaccine. Only in-frame clones appear in the TCRdb table, and some are missing; sequencing was by immunoSEQ multiplex PCR. The table has about 150,000 clones, 90% to 95% seen once. Germline CDR1 reads SGHVS; CDR2 reads FNYEAQ. The V and J ends lost 3 bases and 0 bases respectively, with 12 bases between them. The CDR3 has 16 residues. In the case of this clone: No antigen is known for it.

The study, taken as a whole, reports: Seropositivity was recorded at baseline in only six AZD1222 recipients. A mostly white British donor set with more females was recruited, and clonal diversity was possibly underestimated. Nearly half of spike-specific TCRs reportedly target unmutated variant regions. The repertoires were collected only after the peak T cell response.

V gene TRBV7-6 combines with J gene TRBJ1-3; no clear D. The clonotype originates from an adult in good health. The specimen comprised peripheral blood, sampled on day 0 of AZD1222 vaccination. The CDR3 protein is CASSLVYPLSGNTIYF. The CDR3 nucleotides read TGTGCCAGCAGCTTGGTTTACCCCCTCTCTGGAAACACCATATATTTT.